This passage covers 11 T cell receptor beta chains from one sample sequenced in a study of blood T cell repertoires in COVID-19. Clones were sequenced by immunoSEQ multiplex PCR, and TCRdb holds only the in-frame ones, with some missing. The sample holds some 400,000 clones, more than 70% seen once. The material sequenced was peripheral blood. The source is a woman aged 60-70 years with COVID-19, enrolled during active disease.

The chain carries TRBV5-6 and TRBJ2-7, with 9 bases lining up with TRBD1. Trimming took 4 bases from V and 2 from J; bases not matched to a gene: 7. The CDR3 extends over 15 amino acids. Germline V gene data show CDR1 as SGHDT and CDR2 as YYEEEE. In nucleotides, the CDR3 is TGTGCCAGCAGCAGAGGAACAGGGGGCCCCTACGAGCAGTACTTC. It encodes CASSRGTGGPYEQYF.

This sequence joins TRBV19 and TRBJ1-2; D is perhaps TRBD1 (6 bases). The CDR3 contains 16 residues. Trimming removed 2 bases from V and 0 bases from J, with 13 bases in between. Germline CDR1 reads LNHDA; CDR2 reads SQIVND (reference sequence). The CDR3 coding sequence is TGTGCCAGTAGTATAAGGGGGACGGCTCCTAACTATGGCTACACCTTC. Translated, it gives CASSIRGTAPNYGYTF.

This clone was found once. The chain links TRBV7-9 to TRBJ1-1; 8 bases agree with TRBD1. Losses at the gene ends were 0 bases for V and 7 bases for J; bases not matched to a gene: 7. There are 15 residues in the CDR3. The germline CDR1 and CDR2 sequences are SEHNR and FQNEAQ (reference sequence). The CDR3 region is CASSLASGGGGEAFF. Written as DNA, the CDR3 is TGTGCCAGCAGCTTAGCGTCAGGGGGCGGAGGTGAAGCTTTCTTT.

CDR3 in amino acids: CASSIIESGVIGYTF. DNA for the CDR3: TGTGCCAGTAGTATAATCGAGTCAGGGGTGATTGGCTACACCTTC. V gene TRBV19 combines with J gene TRBJ1-2; D may be TRBD1 (6 bases). CDR1 is LNHDA and CDR2 is SQIVND in the germline V gene (reference sequence). V lost 2 bases to trimming and J lost 7 bases, with 17 bases between them. This CDR3 is 15 amino acids long.

The V gene is TRBV18, the J gene TRBJ1-1; 9 bases match TRBD1. V shed 0 bases, J shed 9 bases, and the junction held 17 bases outside the gene matches. CDR1 and CDR2 from the germline V gene are KGHSH and LQKENI. CDR3 length: 18 amino acids. The CDR3: CASSPPTVTGGRRGKAFF. The CDR3 DNA is TGTGCCAGCTCACCACCGACGGTAACAGGGGGCCGGAGGGGTAAAGCTTTCTTT.

This sequence joins TRBV14 and TRBJ2-5; TRBD2 matches 8 bases. The trim removed 2 bases at V and 7 bases at J, leaving 6 bases unmatched. Germline V CDR1 and CDR2: SGHDN, FVKESK. The CDR3 is 14 residues long. The DNA for the CDR3 is TGTGCCAGCAGCCAAAATTTAGCGGGGTGGACCCAGTACTTC. As protein: CASSQNLAGWTQYF.

V is TRBV12-5 and J is TRBJ1-1, with TRBD1 identical over 10 bases. From germline, CDR1 is LGHNT and CDR2 FRNRAP. Trimming cost V 5 bases and J 2 bases; bases outside gene matches: 5. This CDR3 is 15 amino acids long. The CDR3 spells CASGPGTGVNTEAFF. DNA for the CDR3: TGTGCTAGTGGTCCCGGGACAGGGGTTAACACTGAAGCTTTCTTT.

The chain joins TRBV4-2 to TRBJ1-1; 12 bases are a match to TRBD1. Germline CDR1 LGHNA, CDR2 YNFKEQ. This CDR3 is built from 17 residues. With V trimmed by 2 bases and J by 4 bases, 8 bases remained unmatched. The CDR3 DNA sequence: TGTGCCAGCAGCCAAACCCGGGACAGGGGGCGGGGCACTGAAGCTTTCTTT. Protein product: CASSQTRDRGRGTEAFF.

The CDR3 spells CAWSLGTSVKTQYF. For the CDR3, the DNA is TGTGCCTGGAGTCTCGGGACTAGTGTAAAGACCCAGTACTTC. The rearrangement uses TRBV30 and TRBJ2-5; 8 positions match TRBD2. In germline, CDR1 is GTSNPN, CDR2 SVGIG (reference sequence). With V trimmed by 2 bases and J by 6 bases, 8 bases remained unmatched. The CDR3 extends over 14 amino acids.

The chain is built from TRBV7-9 and TRBJ2-3; 13 bases are shared with TRBD2. The V segment lost 4 bases and the J segment 4 bases; nucleotides outside the gene matches: 2. CDR1 is SEHNR, CDR2 FQNEAQ, per germline (reference sequence). The CDR3 length is 15 residues. CDR3 residues: CASSYGLAGADTQYF. In DNA form, the CDR3 reads TGTGCCAGCAGCTATGGACTAGCGGGGGCAGATACGCAGTATTTT.

This clone occurred once. The V and J genes are TRBV9 and TRBJ2-5; D is perhaps TRBD1 (6 bases). V lost 0 bases and J 3 bases, leaving 9 bases between the germline ends. Germline values: CDR1 SGDLS, CDR2 YYNGEE. This CDR3 comprises 14 residues. The CDR3 protein is CASSVGTEKETQYF. DNA for the CDR3: TGTGCCAGCAGCGTAGGGACAGAGAAAGAGACCCAGTACTTC. The variable domain in full, with the rest retrieved from reference TRBV9 and TRBJ2-5, is DSGVTQTPKHLITATGQRVTLRCSPRSGDLSVYWYQQSLDQGLQFLIQYYNGEERAKGNILERFSAQQFPDLHSELNLSSLELGDSALYFCASSVGTEKETQYFGPGTRLLVL.